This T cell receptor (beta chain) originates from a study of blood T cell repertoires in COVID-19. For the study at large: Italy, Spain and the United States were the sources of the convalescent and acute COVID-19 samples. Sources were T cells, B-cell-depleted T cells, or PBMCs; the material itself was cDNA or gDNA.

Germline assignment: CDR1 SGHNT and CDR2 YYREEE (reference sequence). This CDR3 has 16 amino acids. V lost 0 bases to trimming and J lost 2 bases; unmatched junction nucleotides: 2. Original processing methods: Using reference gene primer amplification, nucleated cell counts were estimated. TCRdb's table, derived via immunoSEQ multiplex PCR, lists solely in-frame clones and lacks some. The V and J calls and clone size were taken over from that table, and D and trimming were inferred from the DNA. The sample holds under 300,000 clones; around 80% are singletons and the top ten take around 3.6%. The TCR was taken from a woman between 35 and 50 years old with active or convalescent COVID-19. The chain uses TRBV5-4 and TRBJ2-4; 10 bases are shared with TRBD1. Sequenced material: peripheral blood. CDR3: CASSLAGQGTKNIQYF. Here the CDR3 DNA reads TGTGCCAGCAGCTTGGCGGGACAGGGGACCAAAAACATTCAGTACTTC.